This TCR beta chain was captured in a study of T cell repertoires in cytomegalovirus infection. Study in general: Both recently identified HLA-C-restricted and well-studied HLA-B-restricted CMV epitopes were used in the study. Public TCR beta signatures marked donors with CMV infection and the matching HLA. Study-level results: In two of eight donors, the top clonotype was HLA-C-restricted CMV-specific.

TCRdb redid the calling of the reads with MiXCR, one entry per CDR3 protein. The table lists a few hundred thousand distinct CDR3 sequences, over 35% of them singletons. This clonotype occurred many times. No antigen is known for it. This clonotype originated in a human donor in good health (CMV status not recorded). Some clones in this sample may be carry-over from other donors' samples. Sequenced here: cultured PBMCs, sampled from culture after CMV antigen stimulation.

In nucleotides, the CDR3 is TGTGCCAGCAGCTTAGCTTCAGGGGGGTATGGCTACACCTTC. Translation gives CASSLASGGYGYTF. V usage is TRBV7-2 and J usage is TRBJ1-2; TRBD1 agrees at 7 bases. This CDR3 region has 14 residues. Trimming took 0 bases from V and 5 from J; bases not matched to a gene: 3. Germline values: CDR1 SGHTA, CDR2 FQGNSA. Together with reference TRBV7-2 and TRBJ1-2, the CDR3 gives the full variable domain: GAGVSQSPSNKVTEKGKDVELRCDPISGHTALYWYRQSLGQGLEFLIYFQGNSAPDKSGLPSDRFSAERTGGSVSTLTIQRTQQEDSAVYLCASSLASGGYGYTFGSGTRLTVV.